The 21 T cell receptor beta chains below all came from one sample that was sequenced in a study of cytomegalovirus exposure and HLA in healthy donors. The PCR ran on 60 Vbeta and 13 Jbeta primers. The protocol was immunoSEQ multiplex PCR, while the TCRdb copy is restricted to in-frame clones and leaves out a portion. The sample lists around 150,000 clones; less than 90% were seen once. Sequenced input: PBMCs. These receptors were collected from a man between 18 and 29 years old in good health and CMV-seronegative.

V is TRBV27 and J is TRBJ2-7; D might be TRBD2 (6 bases). V dropped 4 bases and J dropped 5 bases, with 15 bases sitting between them. The CDR3 extends over 14 amino acids. Germline values: CDR1 MNHEY, CDR2 SMNVEV (reference sequence). CDR3 loop: CASSSGTVRDEQYF. DNA of the CDR3: TGTGCCAGCAGTTCCGGGACTGTTCGTGACGAGCAGTACTTC.

This sequence joins TRBV7-6 and TRBJ2-2, with 7 bases lining up with TRBD2. The CDR3 is made up of 16 amino acids. The trim removed 0 bases at V and 5 bases at J, leaving 6 bases unmatched. CDR1 SGHVS and CDR2 FNYEAQ come from the germline V gene. The CDR3 here is CASSLAPSGGTGELFF. CDR3 nucleotide sequence: TGTGCCAGCAGCTTAGCCCCTAGCGGAGGGACCGGGGAGCTGTTTTTT.

This chain connects TRBV10-3 to TRBJ2-1; TRBD2 aligns across 9 bases. The CDR3 loop spans 17 amino acids. V was pared by 1 base and J by 3 bases, with 7 bases of the junction left unmatched. Germline V gives CDR1 ENHRY, CDR2 SYGVKD. CDR3 in amino acids: CAISEWGGGVGYNEQFF. CDR3 bases: TGTGCCATCAGTGAGTGGGGCGGGGGGGTTGGCTACAATGAGCAGTTCTTC.

The table lists this clone with a count of one. The junction and the germline gene differ at one end; a read error may be behind it. The chain links TRBV5-6 to TRBJ2-1, with D possibly TRBD1 on 5 matching bases. The germline gives CDR1 SGHDT, CDR2 YYEEEE. The CDR3 totals 13 residues. The CDR3 sequence: CASSLGGADEQLF. DNA of the CDR3: TGTGCCAGCAGCTTGGGTGGGGCGGATGAGCAGCTCTTC.

V is TRBV28 and J is TRBJ2-1, with D hard to call. CDR1 and CDR2 (germline): MDHEN, SYDVKM. The CDR3 loop spans 12 amino acids. V lost 3 bases and J lost 7, with 7 bases in between. The CDR3 region is CASSFSVNEQFF. CDR3 bases: TGTGCCAGCAGTTTTAGTGTAAATGAGCAGTTCTTC.

The chain is built from TRBV30 and TRBJ2-5, with a possible D match to TRBD2 (6 bases). Germline CDR1 and CDR2: GTSNPN and SVGIG (reference sequence). Trimming cost V 1 base and J 7 bases, with 22 bases left between them. CDR3 length: 16 residues. CDR3 sequence reads: CAWSGPATGVDGTQYF. CDR3 DNA: TGTGCCTGGAGTGGACCAGCGACGGGGGTAGACGGGACCCAGTACTTC.

This sequence joins TRBV28 and TRBJ2-7, with D maybe TRBD2 (6 bases). V was shortened by 5 bases and J by 9 bases, with 17 bases between the two germline ends. CDR1 is MDHEN, CDR2 SYDVKM, per germline. This CDR3 spans 13 amino acids. The CDR3 DNA sequence: TGTGCCAGCAGTCCCGGCCCACTGGGAGGGCAGTACTTC. Protein product: CASSPGPLGGQYF. The entire variable domain, with the rest obtained from reference TRBV28 and TRBJ2-7, is as follows: DVKVTQSSRYLVKRTGEKVFLECVQDMDHENMFWYRQDPGLGLRLIYFSYDVKMKEKGDIPEGYSVSREKKERFSLILESASTNQTSMYLCASSPGPLGGQYFGPGTRLTVT.

The rearrangement uses TRBV21-1 and TRBJ1-1. TRBV21-1 is a pseudogene locus. This CDR3 is built from 15 residues. The CDR3 sequence: CASPKEGRSNTEAFF. The CDR3 DNA follows: TGTGCCAGCCCCAAGGAGGGGAGGTCGAACACTGAAGCTTTCTTT.

The CDR3 DNA follows: TGTGCCAGCAGCTACACAGGGGGGGAAGCTTTCTTT. Amino acids: CASSYTGGEAFF. The chain uses TRBV7-3 and TRBJ1-1; TRBD1 agrees at 8 bases. The CDR3 covers 12 residues. The V segment lost 4 bases and the J segment 8 bases; nucleotides outside the gene matches: 3. The germline gives CDR1 SGHTA, CDR2 FQGTGA.

This chain links TRBV19 with TRBJ1-5; D ambiguous. Trimming took 6 bases from V and 0 from J, leaving 15 bases between them. This CDR3 spans 16 amino acids. Germline V CDR1 and CDR2: LNHDA, SQIVND (reference sequence). The DNA for the CDR3 is TGTGCCAGTAGACCCCGACTCGACGGTAGCAATCAGCCCCAGCATTTT. This translates into CASRPRLDGSNQPQHF.

The chain has TRBV11-2 and TRBJ2-3, with 7 bases lining up with TRBD2. CDR1 SGHAT and CDR2 FQNNGV come from the germline V gene. The CDR3 length is 16 residues. The ends lost 0 bases at V and 6 bases at J; junction bases unmatched: 9. Here the CDR3 reads CASSLDLGTSVDTQYF. The DNA of the CDR3 is TGTGCCAGCAGCTTAGATTTGGGAACTAGCGTGGATACGCAGTATTTT. The whole variable domain, remainder taken from reference TRBV11-2 and TRBJ2-3, is EAGVAQSPRYKIIEKRQSVAFWCNPISGHATLYWYQQILGQGPKLLIQFQNNGVVDDSQLPKDRFSAERLKGVDSTLKIQPAKLEDSAVYLCASSLDLGTSVDTQYFGPGTRLTVL.

The chain combines TRBV7-2 with TRBJ2-1; D uncertain. Deletions cut 5 bases from V and 4 bases from J, with 15 bases between. CDR1 and CDR2 (germline): SGHTA, FQGNSA. CDR3 length: 15 residues. Here the CDR3 DNA reads TGTGCCAGCAGCCTCTCCCCCAACGGGTACAATGAGCAGTTCTTC. Protein: CASSLSPNGYNEQFF. The whole variable domain, remainder taken from reference TRBV7-2 and TRBJ2-1, is GAGVSQSPSNKVTEKGKDVELRCDPISGHTALYWYRQSLGQGLEFLIYFQGNSAPDKSGLPSDRFSAERTGGSVSTLTIQRTQQEDSAVYLCASSLSPNGYNEQFFGPGTRLTVL.

V is TRBV9 and J is TRBJ1-3; D is unclear. V lost 4 bases and J lost 4, with 12 bases in between. Germline CDR1 SGDLS, CDR2 YYNGEE. This CDR3 spans 14 amino acids. CDR3 sequence: CASSRGVTGNTIYF. CDR3 DNA: TGTGCCAGCAGCCGCGGGGTTACAGGAAACACCATATATTTT.

The chain is built from TRBV13 and TRBJ2-1, with a tentative D call TRBD2 (6 bases). The CDR3 has 16 residues. V lost 4 bases and J 8 bases, leaving 21 bases between the germline ends. CDR1 PRHDT and CDR2 FYEKMQ come from the germline V gene (reference sequence). This CDR3 reads CASSSWAGSTGDEQFF. Written as DNA, the CDR3 is TGTGCCAGCAGCTCATGGGCGGGGAGTACCGGCGATGAGCAGTTCTTC.

The chain links TRBV2 to TRBJ2-7; a weak D match, TRBD1 (6 bases). The V gene lost 6 bases and the J gene lost 2 bases, with 17 bases spanning the gap. The germline CDR1 and CDR2 sequences are SNHLY and FYNNEI. The CDR3 sequence is 15 residues long. The CDR3 DNA reads as TGTGCCAGCAGGGCATCCGGGACATTAGCCTACGAGCAGTACTTC. The encoded protein is CASRASGTLAYEQYF.

This chain links TRBV2 with TRBJ2-7; a weak D match, TRBD2 (6 bases). This CDR3 region has 15 residues. The V gene's germline CDR1 is SNHLY and CDR2 FYNNEI. Between the trimmed V and J ends, which lost 6 bases and 3 bases, there was a span of 18 bases. CDR3 sequence: CASSGTGTYVYEQYF. CDR3 sequence (DNA): TGTGCCAGCAGCGGAACCGGGACTTATGTCTACGAGCAGTACTTC.

The chain employs TRBV7-8 and TRBJ1-5; a weak D match, TRBD1 (6 bases). In germline, CDR1 is SGHVS, CDR2 FQNEAQ. This CDR3 is built from 16 residues. Trimming removed 7 bases at V and 4 bases at J, with 20 bases between. CDR3 DNA sequence: TGTGCCAGCACCCCGGGGGGGTCAGGACAGAATCAGCCCCAGCATTTT. Translation: CASTPGGSGQNQPQHF.

This clone was observed a single time. The chain carries TRBV30 and TRBJ2-3, with D possibly matching TRBD2 (6 bases). Trimming stripped 4 bases from V and 4 bases from J, with 9 bases between. CDR3 length equals 12 residues. The germline gives CDR1 GTSNPN, CDR2 SVGIG (reference sequence). CDR3 protein: CAWNSGADTQYF. In DNA form, the CDR3 reads TGTGCCTGGAACTCGGGGGCAGATACGCAGTATTTT.

In its sample, this clone was seen once. The genes are TRBV5-4 and TRBJ2-3, with TRBD2 identical over 9 bases. Germline values: CDR1 SGHNT, CDR2 YYREEE (reference sequence). The CDR3 is 17 residues long. V lost 7 bases and J lost 6; bases outside the gene matches: 18. The CDR3 DNA follows: TGTGCCAGCCGTCCGGAGGGCAATAGCGGGGGATGGGATACGCAGTATTTT. This gives the protein CASRPEGNSGGWDTQYF.

V usage is TRBV27 and J usage is TRBJ2-6; weak D call: TRBD2 (6 bases). The CDR3 spans 15 residues. The V gene lost 6 bases and the J gene lost 2 bases, with 11 bases spanning the gap. Looked up from germline, CDR1 is MNHEY and CDR2 is SMNVEV (reference sequence). CDR3 DNA: TGTGCCAGCAGCCCCTGGGGGGCTGGGGCCAACGTCCTGACTTTC. It translates to CASSPWGAGANVLTF.

This clone came up a few times. J is TRBJ2-3 and V is TRBV5-4, with 8 bases matching TRBD1. This CDR3 contains 13 residues. The germline V gene encodes CDR1 SGHNT and CDR2 YYREEE (reference sequence). The ends lost 0 bases at V and 6 bases at J; junction bases unmatched: 0. The CDR3 loop reads CASSLDRGDTQYF. CDR3 coding DNA: TGTGCCAGCAGCTTGGACAGGGGGGATACGCAGTATTTT.